The entry below gives a single TCR beta chain sequence along with its context. The antigen remains unidentified. Assay used: immunoSEQ multiplex PCR; TCRdb lists only in-frame clones, some missing. The sample carries around 150,000 clones, roughly 93% recorded once. The sample originates from a study of T cell responses to AZD1222 COVID-19 vaccine. Study results and limitations: Clonal diversity may have been underestimated, and the donors were mostly white British, with more females than males. Without day 14 samples, only post-peak T cell repertoires were studied. Just five or six AZD1222 recipients were seropositive at baseline. An increase in Spike-specific TCR breadth and depth was observed after two AZD1222 doses.

The sequence was obtained from an adult who received the AZD1222 COVID-19 vaccine. The sample here was peripheral blood, taken 28 days after the second AZD1222 dose.

The DNA of the CDR3 is TGTGCCAGCCGGGGACTAGCGGGGGGGTGGTCCTACAATGAGCAGTTCTTC. Its protein is CASRGLAGGWSYNEQFF. The chain carries TRBV2 and TRBJ2-1, with 16 bases aligning to TRBD2. Germline CDR1 is SNHLY and CDR2 is FYNNEI. The CDR3 extends over 17 amino acids. Losses at the gene ends were 8 bases for V and 1 base for J; bases not matched to a gene: 5.